Included here is one T cell receptor (beta chain) sequence, with context. The same CDR3 also results from other DNA sequences found in this sample. This table comes from immunoSEQ multiplex PCR, and its TCRdb copy is limited to in-frame clones, with some not included. This sample carries 250,000 to 300,000 clones, 88% of them seen once, and the ten largest clones take about 11%. The sample belongs to a study of blood T cell repertoires in COVID-19. In germline, CDR1 is MNHEY, CDR2 SMNVEV (reference sequence). Deletions cut 8 bases from V and 6 bases from J, with 11 bases between. The CDR3 sequence is 12 residues long.

Sequencing input: peripheral blood. The J gene is TRBJ1-5, the V gene TRBV27; TRBD1 might be the D (5 bases). The sequence was obtained from a woman aged 25 to 39 with COVID-19, enrolled during active disease. The CDR3 sequence: CASGAGFQPQHF. CDR3 in DNA: TGTGCCAGCGGGGCAGGGTTTCAGCCCCAGCATTTT.